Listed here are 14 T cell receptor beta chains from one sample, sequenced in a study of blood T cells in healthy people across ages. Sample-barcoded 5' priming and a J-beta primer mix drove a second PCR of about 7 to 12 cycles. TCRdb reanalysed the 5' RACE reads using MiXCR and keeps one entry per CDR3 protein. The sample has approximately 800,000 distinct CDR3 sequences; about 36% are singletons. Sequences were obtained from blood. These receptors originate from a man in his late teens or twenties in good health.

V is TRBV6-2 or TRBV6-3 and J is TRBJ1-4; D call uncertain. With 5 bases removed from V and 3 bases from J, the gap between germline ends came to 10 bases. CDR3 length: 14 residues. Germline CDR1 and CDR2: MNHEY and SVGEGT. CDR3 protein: CASSRFQANEKLFF. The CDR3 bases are TGTGCCAGCAGTCGGTTTCAGGCTAATGAAAAACTGTTTTTT.

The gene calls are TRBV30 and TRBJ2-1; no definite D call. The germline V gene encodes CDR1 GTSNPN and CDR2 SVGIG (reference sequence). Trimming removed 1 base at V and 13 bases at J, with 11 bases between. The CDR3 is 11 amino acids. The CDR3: CAWSEMGKQFF. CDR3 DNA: TGTGCCTGGAGTGAGATGGGAAAACAGTTCTTC.

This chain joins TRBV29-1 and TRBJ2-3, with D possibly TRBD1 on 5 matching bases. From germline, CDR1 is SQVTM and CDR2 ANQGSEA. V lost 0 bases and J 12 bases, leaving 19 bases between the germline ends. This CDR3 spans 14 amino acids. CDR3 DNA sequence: TGCAGCGTTGAAGAGGGTTTTAGGGGCTGTGTTCAGTATTTT. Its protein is CSVEEGFRGCVQYF.

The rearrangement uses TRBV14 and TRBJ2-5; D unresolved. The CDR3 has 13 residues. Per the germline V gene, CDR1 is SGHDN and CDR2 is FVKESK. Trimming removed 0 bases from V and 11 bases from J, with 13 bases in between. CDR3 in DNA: TGTGCCAGCAGCCAAGATCTGGGTGATATGCAGTACTTC. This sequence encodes CASSQDLGDMQYF.

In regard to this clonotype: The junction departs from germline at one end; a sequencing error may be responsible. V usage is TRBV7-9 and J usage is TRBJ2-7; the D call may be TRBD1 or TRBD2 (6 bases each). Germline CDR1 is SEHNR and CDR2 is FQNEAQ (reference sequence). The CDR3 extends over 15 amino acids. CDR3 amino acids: CASSPAYRDSHEQYF. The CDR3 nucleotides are TGTGCCAGCAGCCCAGCCTACAGGGACTCCCACGAGCAGTACTTC.

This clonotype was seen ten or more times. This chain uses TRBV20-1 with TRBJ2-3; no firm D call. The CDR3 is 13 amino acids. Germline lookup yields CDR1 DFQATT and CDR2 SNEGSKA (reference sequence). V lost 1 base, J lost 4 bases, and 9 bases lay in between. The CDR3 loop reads CSARAPYADTQYF. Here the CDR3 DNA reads TGCAGTGCTAGAGCCCCCTACGCAGATACGCAGTATTTT.

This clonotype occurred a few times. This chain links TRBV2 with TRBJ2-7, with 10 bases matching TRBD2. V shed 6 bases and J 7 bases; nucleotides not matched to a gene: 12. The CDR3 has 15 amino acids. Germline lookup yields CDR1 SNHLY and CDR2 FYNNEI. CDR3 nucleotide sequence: TGTGCCAGCAGGCCCACTAGCGGGGCCTACAATGAGCAGTACTTC. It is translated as CASRPTSGAYNEQYF.

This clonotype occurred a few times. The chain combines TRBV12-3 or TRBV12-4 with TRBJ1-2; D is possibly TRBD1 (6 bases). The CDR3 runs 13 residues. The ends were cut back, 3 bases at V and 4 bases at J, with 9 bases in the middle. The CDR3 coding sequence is TGTGCCAGCAGTTTCAGGGGCGTCTATGGCTACACCTTC. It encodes CASSFRGVYGYTF.

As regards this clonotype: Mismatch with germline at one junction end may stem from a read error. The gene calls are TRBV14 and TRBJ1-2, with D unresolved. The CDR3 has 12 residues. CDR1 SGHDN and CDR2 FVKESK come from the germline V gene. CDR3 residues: CASSRAFYDYTF. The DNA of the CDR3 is TGTGCCAGCAGCCGGGCCTTCTATGACTACACCTTC.

The CDR3 spells CASSSQVTGRSYEQYF. CDR3 coding DNA: TGTGCCAGCAGCTCCCAAGTAACGGGTCGGAGCTACGAGCAGTACTTC. This chain connects TRBV7-9 to TRBJ2-7; D unresolved. CDR1 SEHNR and CDR2 FQNEAQ come from the germline V gene (reference sequence). V lost 4 bases, J lost 3 bases, and 19 bases lay in between. The CDR3 is 16 amino acids. The full variable domain, its missing parts supplied by reference TRBV7-9 and TRBJ2-7, is DTGVSQNPRHKITKRGQNVTFRCDPISEHNRLYWYRQTLGQGPEFLTYFQNEAQLEKSRLLSDRFSAERPKGSFSTLEIQRTEQGDSAMYLCASSSQVTGRSYEQYFGPGTRLTVT.

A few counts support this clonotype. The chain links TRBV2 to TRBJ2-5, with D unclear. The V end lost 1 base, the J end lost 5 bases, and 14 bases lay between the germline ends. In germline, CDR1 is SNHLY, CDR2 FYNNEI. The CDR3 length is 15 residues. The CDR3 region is CASSEVGFGVETQYF. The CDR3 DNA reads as TGTGCCAGCAGTGAAGTGGGATTTGGGGTTGAGACCCAGTACTTC.

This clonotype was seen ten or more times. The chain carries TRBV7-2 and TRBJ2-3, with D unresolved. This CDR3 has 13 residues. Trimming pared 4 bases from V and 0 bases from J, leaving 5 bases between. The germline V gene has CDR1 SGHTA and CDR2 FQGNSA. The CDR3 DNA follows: TGTGCCAGCAGCTCCGGTAGCACAGATACGCAGTATTTT. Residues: CASSSGSTDTQYF.

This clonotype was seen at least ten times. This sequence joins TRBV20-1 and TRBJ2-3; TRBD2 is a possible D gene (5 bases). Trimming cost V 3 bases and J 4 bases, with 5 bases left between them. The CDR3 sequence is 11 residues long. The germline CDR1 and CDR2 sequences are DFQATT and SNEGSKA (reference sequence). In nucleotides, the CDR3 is TGCAGTGCTAGCGGGGCAGATACGCAGTATTTT. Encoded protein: CSASGADTQYF.

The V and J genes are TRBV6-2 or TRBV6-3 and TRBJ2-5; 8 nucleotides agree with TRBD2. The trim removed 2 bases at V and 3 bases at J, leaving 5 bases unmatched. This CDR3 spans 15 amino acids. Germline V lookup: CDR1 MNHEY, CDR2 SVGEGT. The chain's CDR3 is CASSYTRAGEETQYF. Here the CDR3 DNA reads TGTGCCAGCAGTTACACACGAGCGGGGGAAGAGACCCAGTACTTC.